The rows below give T cell receptor beta chains drawn from one sample of a study of cytomegalovirus exposure and HLA in healthy donors. Using immunoSEQ multiplex PCR, the repertoire was profiled, and TCRdb retains in-frame clones only, with some absent. Of more than 90,000 clones listed, 75% were seen once; the top ten hold 10%. The sequenced material came from PBMCs. The receptors come from a man aged 45-65 years in good health and CMV-seronegative. CDR3s include the opening cysteine and the closing phenylalanine or tryptophan. Each record gives: D gene, J gene, V gene, clone size, CDR3 DNA, CDR3 protein. A D gene is named only where the DNA matches it firmly. Expanded clones are given a class, and other clones once, few, many or no size at all.

D: NA; J: TRBJ2-2; V: TRBV28; size: NA; DNA: TGTGCCAGCAGTTTCCTTTCGAACACCGGGGAGCTGTTTTTT; CDR3: CASSFLSNTGELFF
D: TRBD1; J: TRBJ1-6; V: TRBV28; size: NA; DNA: TGTGCCAGCAGTTTTGGGACAGGGGTTGTGGGTAATTCACCCCTCCACTTT; CDR3: CASSFGTGVVGNSPLHF
D: TRBD2; J: TRBJ2-5; V: TRBV6-1; size: NA; DNA: TGTGCCAGCAGGGACGGACTAGCGACGGAGACCCAGTACTTC; CDR3: CASRDGLATETQYF
D: NA; J: TRBJ1-1; V: TRBV13; size: once; DNA: TGTGCCAGCAGCCTAGGGGCGAACACTGAAGCTTTCTTT; CDR3: CASSLGANTEAFF
D: TRBD1; J: TRBJ1-5; V: TRBV7-2; size: NA; DNA: TGTGCCAGCAGCTTAGACCCGGGACAGGTCTGGGAGCCCCAGCATTTT; CDR3: CASSLDPGQVWEPQHF
D: NA; J: TRBJ1-3; V: TRBV27; size: NA; DNA: TGTGCCAGCAGTCCCCGACCGACAACGAGAGGAAACACCATATATTTT; CDR3: CASSPRPTTRGNTIYF
D: NA; J: TRBJ2-1; V: TRBV7-2; size: NA; DNA: TGTGCCAGCAGCCCTTTTGGGGACTCACTCAATGAGCAGTTCTTC; CDR3: CASSPFGDSLNEQFF
D: NA; J: TRBJ1-1; V: TRBV27; size: NA; DNA: TGTGCCAGCAGTCCCGGCAGGGGTGGGGGCACTGAAGCTTTCTTT; CDR3: CASSPGRGGGTEAFF
D: TRBD2; J: TRBJ2-2; V: TRBV10-2; size: NA; DNA: TGCGCCAGCAGTGGGGCGGGAGGGTCCAACGGGGAGCTGTTTTTT; CDR3: CASSGAGGSNGELFF
D: NA; J: TRBJ1-4; V: TRBV19; size: NA; DNA: TGTGCCAGTAGAGAAGCGGACAGCCTTTATGAAAAACTGTTTTTT; CDR3: CASREADSLYEKLFF
D: NA; J: TRBJ1-4; V: TRBV7-9; size: few; DNA: TGTGCCAGCAGCTTACGACAGGAAAATGAAAAACTGTTTTTT; CDR3: CASSLRQENEKLFF
D: TRBD1; J: TRBJ1-6; V: TRBV27; size: few; DNA: TGTGCCAGCAGTTGGCGACAGGGGAATTCACCCCTCCACTTT; CDR3: CASSWRQGNSPLHF
D: NA; J: TRBJ2-5; V: TRBV30; size: NA; DNA: TGTGCCTGTGGGGGGGCCCTGCAAGAGACCCAGTACTTC; CDR3: CACGGALQETQYF
D: TRBD2; J: TRBJ2-3; V: TRBV13; size: NA; DNA: TGTGCCAGCAGCCGAGGGACTAGCGGGGGAGCTAGCACAGATACGCAGTATTTT; CDR3: CASSRGTSGGASTDTQYF
D: NA; J: TRBJ1-2; V: TRBV4-3; size: NA; DNA: TGCGCCAGCAGCCAAGTCACGACGGACTCTAACTATGGCTACACCTTC; CDR3: CASSQVTTDSNYGYTF
D: TRBD2; J: TRBJ2-2; V: TRBV9; size: NA; DNA: TGTGCCAGCTCGATTAGCGGGAGGAACACCGGGGAGCTGTTTTTT; CDR3: CASSISGRNTGELFF
D: TRBD1; J: TRBJ1-1; V: TRBV29-1; size: few; DNA: TGCAGCGTACGGACAGGGGGGAACACTGAAGCTTTCTTT; CDR3: CSVRTGGNTEAFF
D: NA; J: TRBJ2-1; V: TRBV5-1; size: NA; DNA: TGCGCCAGCAGCTTTTATAATGAGCAGTTCTTC; CDR3: CASSFYNEQFF
D: TRBD2; J: TRBJ2-3; V: TRBV7-6; size: few; DNA: TGTGCCAGCAGCTTAAGAGGACTAGCGGGAGGCGCAGATACGCAGTATTTT; CDR3: CASSLRGLAGGADTQYF